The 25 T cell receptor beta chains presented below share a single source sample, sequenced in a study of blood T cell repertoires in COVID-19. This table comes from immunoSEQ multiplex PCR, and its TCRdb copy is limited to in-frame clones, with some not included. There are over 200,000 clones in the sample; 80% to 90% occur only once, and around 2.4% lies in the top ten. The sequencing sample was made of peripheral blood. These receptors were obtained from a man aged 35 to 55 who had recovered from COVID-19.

The CDR3 protein is CASSSTTGGQTGELFF. As DNA, the CDR3 is TGTGCCAGCAGCTCGACGACAGGGGGCCAGACCGGGGAGCTGTTTTTT. This sequence joins TRBV5-4 and TRBJ2-2; 10 bases agree with TRBD1. This CDR3 has 16 amino acids. Germline values: CDR1 SGHNT, CDR2 YYREEE (reference sequence). J gave up 5 bases and V 3 bases, and 7 bases lay outside the gene matches.

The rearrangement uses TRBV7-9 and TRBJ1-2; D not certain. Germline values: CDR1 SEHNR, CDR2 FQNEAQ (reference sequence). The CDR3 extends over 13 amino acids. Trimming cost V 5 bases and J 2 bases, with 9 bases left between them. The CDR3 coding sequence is TGTGCCAGCAGCGCGGGAGTAAACTATGGCTACACCTTC. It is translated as CASSAGVNYGYTF.

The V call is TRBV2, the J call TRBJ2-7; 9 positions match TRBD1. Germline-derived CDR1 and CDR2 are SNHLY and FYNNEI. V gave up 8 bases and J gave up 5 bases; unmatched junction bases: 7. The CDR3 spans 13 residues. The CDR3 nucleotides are TGTGCCAGCCAGGGGACAGGGCTACACGAGCAGTACTTC. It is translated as CASQGTGLHEQYF.

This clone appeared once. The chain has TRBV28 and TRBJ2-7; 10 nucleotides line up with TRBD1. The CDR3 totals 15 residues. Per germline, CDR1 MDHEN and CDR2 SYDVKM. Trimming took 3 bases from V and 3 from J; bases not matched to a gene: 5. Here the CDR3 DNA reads TGTGCCAGCAGTTTTGGGGACAGGGGTTACTACGAGCAGTACTTC. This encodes CASSFGDRGYYEQYF. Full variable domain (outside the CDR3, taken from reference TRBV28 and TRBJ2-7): DVKVTQSSRYLVKRTGEKVFLECVQDMDHENMFWYRQDPGLGLRLIYFSYDVKMKEKGDIPEGYSVSREKKERFSLILESASTNQTSMYLCASSFGDRGYYEQYFGPGTRLTVT.

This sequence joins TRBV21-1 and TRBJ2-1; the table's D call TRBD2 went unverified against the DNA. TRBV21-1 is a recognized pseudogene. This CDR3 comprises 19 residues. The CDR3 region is CASSKPRTSGGHPKHEQFF. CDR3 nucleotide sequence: TGTGCCAGCAGCAAACCCAGGACTAGCGGGGGCCACCCGAAGCATGAGCAGTTCTTC.

The CDR3, as DNA: TGTGCCTGCAAAGTCTCGGACAGTAATAATGAGCAGTTCTTC. Protein sequence: CACKVSDSNNEQFF. This chain connects TRBV30 to TRBJ2-1, with a weak D call TRBD1 (6 bases). The length of the CDR3 is 14 residues. Trimming removed 6 bases at V and 7 bases at J, with 19 bases between. Germline V gives CDR1 GTSNPN, CDR2 SVGIG (reference sequence). Using reference TRBV30 and TRBJ2-1 for the parts outside the CDR3, the full variable domain is SQTIHQWPATLVQPVGSPLSLECTVEGTSNPNLYWYRQAAGRGLQLLFYSVGIGQISSEVPQNLSASRPQDRQFILSSKKLLLSDSGFYLCACKVSDSNNEQFFGPGTRLTVL.

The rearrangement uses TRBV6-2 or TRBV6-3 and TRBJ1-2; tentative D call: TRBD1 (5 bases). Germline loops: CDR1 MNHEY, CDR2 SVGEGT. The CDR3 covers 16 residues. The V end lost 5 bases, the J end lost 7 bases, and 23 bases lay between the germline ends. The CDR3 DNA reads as TGTGCCAGCAGTGCCGACACTTGGCAAGGGGCTTGTGGCTACACCTTC. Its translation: CASSADTWQGACGYTF.

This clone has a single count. CDR3 sequence reads: CASVPAGQGSLLDQPQHF. For the CDR3, the DNA is TGTGCTAGTGTTCCCGCGGGACAGGGGAGTTTGCTGGATCAGCCCCAGCATTTT. The V gene is TRBV12-5, the J gene TRBJ1-5, with 10 nucleotides matching TRBD1. The CDR3 length is 18 residues. Germline V lookup: CDR1 LGHNT, CDR2 FRNRAP. Germline trimming cut 7 bases from V and 5 bases from J; bases unmatched to any gene: 17.

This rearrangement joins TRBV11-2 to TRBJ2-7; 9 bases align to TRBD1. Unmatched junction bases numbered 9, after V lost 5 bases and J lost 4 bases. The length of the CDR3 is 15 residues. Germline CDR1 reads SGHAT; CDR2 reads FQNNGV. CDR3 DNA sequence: TGTGCCAGCAGCGACACCGGGACAGGGTTTTACGAGCAGTACTTC. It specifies CASSDTGTGFYEQYF.

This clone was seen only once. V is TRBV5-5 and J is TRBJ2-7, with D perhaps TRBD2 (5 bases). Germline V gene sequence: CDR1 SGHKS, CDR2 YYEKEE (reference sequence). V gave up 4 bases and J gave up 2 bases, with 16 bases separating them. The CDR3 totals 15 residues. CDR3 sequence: CASSPTPDYPYEQYF. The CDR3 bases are TGTGCCAGCAGCCCCACGCCTGACTACCCCTACGAGCAGTACTTC.

CDR3 nucleotides: TGCGCCAGCAGCCAAGGGACTAGCGGGGGGGCAGATACGCAGTATTTT. Amino acid sequence: CASSQGTSGGADTQYF. This chain connects TRBV4-1 to TRBJ2-3, with 15 bases that match TRBD2. This CDR3 has 16 residues. V was pared by 1 base and J by 4 bases, with 0 bases of the junction left unmatched. The germline V gene has CDR1 MGHRA and CDR2 YSYEKL.

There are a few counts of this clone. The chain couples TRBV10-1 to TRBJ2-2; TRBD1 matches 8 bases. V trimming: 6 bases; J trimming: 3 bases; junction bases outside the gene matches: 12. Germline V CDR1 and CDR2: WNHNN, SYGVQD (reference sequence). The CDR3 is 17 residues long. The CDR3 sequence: CASSDPDRGGHTGELFF. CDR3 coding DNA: TGCGCCAGCAGCGACCCCGACAGGGGCGGTCACACCGGGGAGCTGTTTTTT.

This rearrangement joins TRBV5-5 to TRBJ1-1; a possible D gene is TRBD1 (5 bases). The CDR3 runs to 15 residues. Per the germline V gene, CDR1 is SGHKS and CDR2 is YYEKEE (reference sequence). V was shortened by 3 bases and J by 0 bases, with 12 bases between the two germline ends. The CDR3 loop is CASSWGETVNTEAFF. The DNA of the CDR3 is TGTGCCAGCAGCTGGGGGGAGACAGTGAACACTGAAGCTTTCTTT.

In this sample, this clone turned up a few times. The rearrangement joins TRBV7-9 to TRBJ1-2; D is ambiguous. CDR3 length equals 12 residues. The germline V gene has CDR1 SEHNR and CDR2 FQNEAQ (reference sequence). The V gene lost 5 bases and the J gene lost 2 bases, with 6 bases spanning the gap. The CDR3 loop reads CASSQANYGYTF. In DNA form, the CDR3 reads TGTGCCAGCAGCCAGGCGAACTATGGCTACACCTTC. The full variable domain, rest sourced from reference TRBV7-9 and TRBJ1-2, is DTGVSQNPRHKITKRGQNVTFRCDPISEHNRLYWYRQTLGQGPEFLTYFQNEAQLEKSRLLSDRFSAERPKGSFSTLEIQRTEQGDSAMYLCASSQANYGYTFGSGTRLTVV.

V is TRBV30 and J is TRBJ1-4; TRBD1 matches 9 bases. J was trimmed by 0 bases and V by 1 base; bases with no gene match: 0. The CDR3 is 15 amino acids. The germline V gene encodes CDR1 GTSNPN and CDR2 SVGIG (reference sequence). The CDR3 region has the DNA TGTGCCTGGAGTGGACAGGGGGCAACTAATGAAAAACTGTTTTTT. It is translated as CAWSGQGATNEKLFF.

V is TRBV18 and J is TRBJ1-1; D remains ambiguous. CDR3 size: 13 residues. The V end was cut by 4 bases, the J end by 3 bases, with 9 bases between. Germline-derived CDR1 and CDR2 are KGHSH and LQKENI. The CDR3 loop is CASSHSKDTEAFF. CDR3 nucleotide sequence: TGTGCCAGCTCACACAGTAAGGACACTGAAGCTTTCTTT.

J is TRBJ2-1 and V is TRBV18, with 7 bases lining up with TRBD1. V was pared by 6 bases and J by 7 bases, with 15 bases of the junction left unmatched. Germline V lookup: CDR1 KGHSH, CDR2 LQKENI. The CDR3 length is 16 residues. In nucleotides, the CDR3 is TGTGCCAGCTCCCCCCGGGACAGTCACGCCGTGAATGAGCAGTTCTTC. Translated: CASSPRDSHAVNEQFF. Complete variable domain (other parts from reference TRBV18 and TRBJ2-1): NAGVMQNPRHLVRRRGQEARLRCSPMKGHSHVYWYRQLPEEGLKFMVYLQKENIIDESGMPKERFSAEFPKEGPSILRIQQVVRGDSAAYFCASSPRDSHAVNEQFFGPGTRLTVL.

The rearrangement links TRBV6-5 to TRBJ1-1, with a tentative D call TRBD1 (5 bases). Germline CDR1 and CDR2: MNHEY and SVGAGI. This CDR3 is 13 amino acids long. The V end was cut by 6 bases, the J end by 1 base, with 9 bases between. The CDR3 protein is CASRVTGNTEAFF. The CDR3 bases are TGTGCCAGCAGGGTTACAGGGAACACTGAAGCTTTCTTT.

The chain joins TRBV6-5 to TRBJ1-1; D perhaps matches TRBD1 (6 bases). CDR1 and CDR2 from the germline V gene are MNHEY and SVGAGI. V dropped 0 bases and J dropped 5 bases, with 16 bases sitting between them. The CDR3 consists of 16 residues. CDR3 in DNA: TGTGCCAGCAGTTACTCGGGCAGGGGAACGATAACTGAAGCTTTCTTT. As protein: CASSYSGRGTITEAFF.

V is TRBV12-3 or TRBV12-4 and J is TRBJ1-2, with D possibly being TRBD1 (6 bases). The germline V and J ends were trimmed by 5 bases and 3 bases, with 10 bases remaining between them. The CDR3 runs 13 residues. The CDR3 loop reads CASSQGGHYGYTF. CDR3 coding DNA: TGTGCCAGCAGTCAAGGGGGTCACTATGGCTACACCTTC.

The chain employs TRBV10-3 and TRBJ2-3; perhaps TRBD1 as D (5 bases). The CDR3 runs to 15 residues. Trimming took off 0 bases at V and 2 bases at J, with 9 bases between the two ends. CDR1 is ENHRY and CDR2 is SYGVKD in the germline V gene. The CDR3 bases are TGTGCCATCAGTGAGTCGACGACAGACACAGATACGCAGTATTTT. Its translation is CAISESTTDTDTQYF.

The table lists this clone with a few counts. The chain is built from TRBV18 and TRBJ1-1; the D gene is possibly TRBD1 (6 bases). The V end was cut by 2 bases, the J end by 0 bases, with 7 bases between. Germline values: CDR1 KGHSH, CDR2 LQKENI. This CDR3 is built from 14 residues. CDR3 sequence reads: CASSPRGMNTEAFF. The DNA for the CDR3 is TGTGCCAGCTCACCAAGGGGGATGAACACTGAAGCTTTCTTT.

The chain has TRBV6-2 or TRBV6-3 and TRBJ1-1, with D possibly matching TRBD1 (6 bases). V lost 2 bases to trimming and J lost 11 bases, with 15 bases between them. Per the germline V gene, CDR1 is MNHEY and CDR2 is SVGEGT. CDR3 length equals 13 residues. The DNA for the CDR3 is TGTGCCAGCAGTTACATATTGACAGGTGGGGCTTTCTTT. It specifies CASSYILTGGAFF.

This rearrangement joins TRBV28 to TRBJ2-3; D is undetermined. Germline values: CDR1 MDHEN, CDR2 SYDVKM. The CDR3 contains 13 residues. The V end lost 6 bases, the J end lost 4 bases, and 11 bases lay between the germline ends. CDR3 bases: TGTGCCAGCAGACTAATCATAGCAGATACGCAGTATTTT. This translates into CASRLIIADTQYF.

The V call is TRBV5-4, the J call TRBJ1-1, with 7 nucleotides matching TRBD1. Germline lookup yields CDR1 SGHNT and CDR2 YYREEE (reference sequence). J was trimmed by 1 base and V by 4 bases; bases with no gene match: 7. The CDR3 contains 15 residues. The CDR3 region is CASSIKRTGNTEAFF. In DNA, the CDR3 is TGTGCCAGCAGCATCAAAAGGACAGGGAACACTGAAGCTTTCTTT. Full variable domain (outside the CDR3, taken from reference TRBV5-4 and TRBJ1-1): ETGVTQSPTHLIKTRGQQVTLRCSSQSGHNTVSWYQQALGQGPQFIFQYYREEENGRGNFPPRFSGLQFPNYSSELNVNALELDDSALYLCASSIKRTGNTEAFFGQGTRLTVV.